The entry below describes one TCR beta chain. The target of this receptor is not known. No much larger clone is present one base from it, and per-base qualities are unavailable. The Quick-DNA Microprep Kit was used to extract genomic DNA from the sorted cells. Amplification of TCRbeta DNA was done with the immunoSEQ hsTCRbeta kit, following the protocol from the manufacturer. An Illumina MiSeq instrument was used to sequence the TCRbeta libraries. The study's processing was this. After out-of-frame sequences were removed, 2 million to 2.5 million distinct TCRbeta sequences remained, averaging about 66,813 per individual. Two values were used to score each individual: the count of 164 previously reported CMV-associated TCRbeta sequences and the total count of productive distinct TCRbeta sequences. A beta-binomial model was reimplemented in Python, and scikit-learn random forests with default parameters were trained on US cohort data. Classifier performance on the Belgian cohort was summarized as median AUC with percentile confidence intervals over 10,000 bootstrap iterations. Not all clones reach the TCRdb copy of this immuneACCESS table, which keeps in-frame sequences only. Checked studies attribute under half of the gap to unresolved V genes and leave the rest unexplained. The V and J calls and clone size are taken from that table; D and trimming were inferred from the DNA. The sample records about 50,000 clones, approximately 78% of which are singletons. The top ten clones comprise about 0.8% of the sample.

This entry comes from a study of memory CD4+ T cells and cytomegalovirus serostatus (dated by TCRdb to the late 2010s). Turning to the overall study: The 33 healthy Belgian adults in the cohort included 9 who were CMV seropositive and roughly 25 who were CMV seronegative. CD4+ memory TCRbeta repertoires of a Belgian cohort with known cytomegalovirus serostatus were sequenced in order to replicate a published TCR-based CMV serostatus classifier. Study-wide conclusions, independent of this receptor: Unlike the original study, which covered naive and memory CD4+ and CD8+ populations, the Belgian study sequenced only CD4+CD45RO+ memory cells. Of around 160 previously reported CMV-associated TCRbeta sequences, 55 to 75 appeared in the CD4+ memory repertoires, each in one to five individuals. On the Belgian cohort, the classifier based on the original framework reached a median bootstrapped AUC of 0.95, with a 95% CI of 0.76-1.00. The results were interpreted as suggesting that the CMV-associated TCR signature is mostly present in the CD4+ memory repertoire. For CMV serostatus prediction, a median bootstrapped AUC of approximately 0.95 was reached with the original framework, and a median bootstrapped AUC of about 0.91 was reached with a US-trained random forest.

For CDR1 and CDR2, the germline V gene lists SGHVS and FQNEAQ. From its cysteine to its phenylalanine, the CDR3 spans 15 amino acids. Only the CDR3 region is kept as DNA, spanning 45 bases read in frame from base 1. Relative to germline, V is 1 base shorter and J is 1 base shorter, with 5 bases between their ends. Single viable CD3+CD4+CD8-CD45RO+ cells were sorted as memory CD4+ T cells on a FACSAria II. To determine CMV serostatus, a Roche Elecsys assay was used that detects serum IgG against CMV pp150, pp28, p38 and p52. Once the samples were thawed, total CD4+ T cells were enriched through positive selection using CD4 magnetic microbeads. Samples originated from another study that specifically interrogated the CD4+ T cell memory repertoire. Peripheral blood mononuclear cells were isolated and cryopreserved following standard operating procedures; serum was stored at -80 °C. The staining used CD3-PerCP (BW264/56), CD4-APC (RPA-T4), CD45RO-PE (UCHT1) and CD8-Pacific Orange (3B5) antibodies, and Sytox blue was used to exclude non-viable cells.

The receptor's source is an adult in good health and CMV-seronegative. The rearranged segments are TRBV7-8 and TRBJ2-6, with the D gene call left open. The material sequenced was memory CD4+ T cells from blood. The DNA is TGTGCCAGCAGCTTAGGAGGTTCTGGGGCCAACGTCCTGACTTTC. The encoded protein is CASSLGGSGANVLTF.